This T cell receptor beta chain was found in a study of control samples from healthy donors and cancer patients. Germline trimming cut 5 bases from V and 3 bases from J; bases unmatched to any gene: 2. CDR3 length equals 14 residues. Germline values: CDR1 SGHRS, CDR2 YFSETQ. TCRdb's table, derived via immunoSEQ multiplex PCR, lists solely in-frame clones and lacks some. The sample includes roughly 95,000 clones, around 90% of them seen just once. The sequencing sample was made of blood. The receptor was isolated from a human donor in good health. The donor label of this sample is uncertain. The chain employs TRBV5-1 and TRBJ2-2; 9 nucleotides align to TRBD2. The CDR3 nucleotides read TGCGCCAGCAGGCTAGCGGGGCACACCGGGGAGCTGTTTTTT. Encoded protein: CASRLAGHTGELFF.